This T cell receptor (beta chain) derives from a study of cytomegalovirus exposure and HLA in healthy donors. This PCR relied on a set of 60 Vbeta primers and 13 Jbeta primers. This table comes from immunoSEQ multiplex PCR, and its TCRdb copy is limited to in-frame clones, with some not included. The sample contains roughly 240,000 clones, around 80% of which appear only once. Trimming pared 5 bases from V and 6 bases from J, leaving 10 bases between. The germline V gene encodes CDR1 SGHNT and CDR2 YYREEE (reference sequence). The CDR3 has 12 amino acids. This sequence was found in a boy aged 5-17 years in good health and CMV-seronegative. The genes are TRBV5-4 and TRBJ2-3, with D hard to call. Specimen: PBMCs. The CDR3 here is CASSAVGDTQYF. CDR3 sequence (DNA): TGTGCCAGCAGTGCCGTTGGCGATACGCAGTATTTT.